These 16 T cell receptor beta chains share one sample of origin, sequenced in a study of blood T cell repertoires in COVID-19 (dated by TCRdb to the early 2020s). Library preparation was by the immunoSEQ multiplex PCR assay. TCRdb provides this immuneACCESS table in a form limited to in-frame rearrangements. Some clones are lacking; in checked studies, under half of them reflect an unresolved V gene, and why the rest are absent is not known. The sample profile shows 60,000 to 80,000 clones; roughly 85% of them were found once. Clones ranked in the top ten supply approximately 25% of the sample. The sequenced sample was peripheral blood. These receptors all come from a man aged 45-60 years with acute or convalescent COVID-19.

DNA for the CDR3: TGTGCCAGCACCACGGCGGGACTAGCACTGAATGAGCAGTTCTTC. This encodes CASTTAGLALNEQFF. The chain couples TRBV7-8 to TRBJ2-1, with TRBD2 matching 9 bases. The J segment lost 7 bases and the V segment lost 7 bases, leaving 11 bases of the junction unmatched. Germline CDR1 and CDR2: SGHVS and FQNEAQ. The CDR3 consists of 15 residues.

The J gene is TRBJ2-7, the V gene TRBV9; 9 bases map to TRBD2. Per germline, CDR1 SGDLS and CDR2 YYNGEE. V was pared by 1 base and J by 3 bases, with 5 bases of the junction left unmatched. The CDR3 is made up of 15 amino acids. The CDR3 loop is CASSVLPSGDYEQYF. CDR3 DNA sequence: TGTGCCAGCAGCGTACTGCCTAGCGGGGACTACGAGCAGTACTTC.

The V and J genes are TRBV12-5 and TRBJ2-3; 8 bases are a match to TRBD2. Unmatched junction bases numbered 19, after V lost 4 bases and J lost 10 bases. The CDR3 loop spans 17 amino acids. Germline V lookup: CDR1 LGHNT, CDR2 FRNRAP. In DNA, the CDR3 is TGTGCTAGTGGTTCCACCGAGGGAAGGAGCGGGGGCTCTCCGCAGTATTTT. Protein: CASGSTEGRSGGSPQYF. The full variable domain, rest sourced from reference TRBV12-5 and TRBJ2-3, is DARVTQTPRHKVTEMGQEVTMRCQPILGHNTVFWYRQTMMQGLELLAYFRNRAPLDDSGMPKDRFSAEMPDATLATLKIQPSEPRDSAVYFCASGSTEGRSGGSPQYFGPGTRLTVL.

This clone counts as medium-sized (0.01 to 0.1%). The rearrangement uses TRBV5-6 and TRBJ1-2; 9 nucleotides line up with TRBD1. The V gene end was trimmed by 4 bases and the J gene end by 5 bases; junction bases not matched to a gene: 9. The CDR3 has 15 amino acids. Germline V lookup: CDR1 SGHDT, CDR2 YYEEEE. CDR3 sequence (DNA): TGTGCCAGCAGCCAGGACAGGGGCTCCTATTATGGCTACACCTTC. Translated: CASSQDRGSYYGYTF.

This chain links TRBV5-1 with TRBJ2-2; TRBD2 aligns across 7 bases. The V gene end was trimmed by 4 bases and the J gene end by 1 base; junction bases not matched to a gene: 4. Germline CDR1 and CDR2: SGHRS and YFSETQ. This CDR3 has 15 amino acids. CDR3 region: CASSPAGLNTGELFF. The CDR3 nucleotides are TGCGCCAGCAGCCCAGCGGGGTTGAACACCGGGGAGCTGTTTTTT.

In the case of this clone: One end of the junction fails to match germline, which may point to a read error. The rearrangement uses TRBV7-2 and TRBJ2-3; 7 bases align to TRBD2. The germline V gene encodes CDR1 SGHTA and CDR2 FQGNSA. The CDR3 has 15 residues. The CDR3 region has the DNA TGTGCCAGCAGCCTAGCGGCGCGGAGACCAGATACGCAGTATTTT. It translates to CASSLAARRPDTQYF. The full variable domain, rest sourced from reference TRBV7-2 and TRBJ2-3, is GAGVSQSPSNKVTEKGKDVELRCDPISGHTALYWYRQSLGQGLEFLIYFQGNSAPDKSGLPSDRFSAERTGGSVSTLTIQRTQQEDSAVYLCASSLAARRPDTQYFGPGTRLTVL.

This clone has a single count. The chain has TRBV7-8 and TRBJ1-2; unclear D gene. CDR3 length: 14 amino acids. V lost 0 bases to trimming and J lost 2 bases, with 7 bases between them. Germline lookup yields CDR1 SGHVS and CDR2 FQNEAQ. The CDR3 DNA is TGTGCCAGCAGCTTAGCGCTAGAGAACTATGGCTACACCTTC. Its translation: CASSLALENYGYTF.

V is TRBV7-9 and J is TRBJ2-3; D might be TRBD1 (6 bases). V lost 4 bases and J 4 bases, leaving 21 bases between the germline ends. The CDR3 loop spans 17 amino acids. The germline CDR1 and CDR2 sequences are SEHNR and FQNEAQ (reference sequence). CDR3 sequence reads: CASSWAPPRDTADTQYF. CDR3 nucleotides: TGTGCCAGCAGCTGGGCGCCCCCCCGGGACACAGCAGATACGCAGTATTTT.

CDR3 amino acids: CAWGTGIGNSPLHF. In DNA form, the CDR3 reads TGTGCCTGGGGGACAGGGATCGGCAATTCACCCCTCCACTTT. This chain joins TRBV30 and TRBJ1-6; TRBD1 matches at 9 bases. J gave up 7 bases and V 5 bases, and 6 bases lay outside the gene matches. This CDR3 is built from 14 residues. Germline CDR1 reads GTSNPN; CDR2 reads SVGIG (reference sequence).

CDR3 nucleotides: TGTGCCAGCAGGGGAGACACCGCCTACGAGCAGTACTTC. It specifies CASRGDTAYEQYF. The J gene is TRBJ2-7, the V gene TRBV6-5, with D possibly being TRBD2 (5 bases). Looked up from germline, CDR1 is MNHEY and CDR2 is SVGAGI. The V end lost 6 bases, the J end lost 2 bases, and 11 bases lay between the germline ends. The CDR3 is made up of 13 amino acids.

The V gene is TRBV11-2, the J gene TRBJ2-1; 9 bases line up with TRBD2. J gave up 4 bases and V 2 bases, and 3 bases lay outside the gene matches. The CDR3 has 15 residues. CDR1 is SGHAT and CDR2 is FQNNGV in the germline V gene. The CDR3 sequence is CASSLSAGGYNEQFF. DNA of the CDR3: TGTGCCAGCAGCTTATCTGCGGGGGGGTACAATGAGCAGTTCTTC.

This clone was seen a single time. The gene calls are TRBV27 and TRBJ2-1; 7 bases line up with TRBD1. This CDR3 region has 16 residues. V shed 2 bases and J 2 bases; nucleotides not matched to a gene: 6. Germline CDR1 reads MNHEY; CDR2 reads SMNVEV (reference sequence). The CDR3 bases are TGTGCCAGCAGTTTAAACAGGGGATTAACCTACAATGAGCAGTTCTTC. This encodes CASSLNRGLTYNEQFF.

This chain joins TRBV30 and TRBJ1-5; a weak D match, TRBD1 (5 bases). The CDR3 consists of 14 residues. V lost 4 bases and J 3 bases, leaving 13 bases between the germline ends. Germline V gene lookup returns CDR1 GTSNPN and CDR2 SVGIG (reference sequence). The CDR3 loop reads CAWIYQGANQPQHF. In DNA, the CDR3 is TGTGCCTGGATTTACCAGGGCGCCAATCAGCCCCAGCATTTT.

The chain employs TRBV30 and TRBJ1-2, with TRBD1 matching over 11 bases. Germline CDR1 and CDR2: GTSNPN and SVGIG (reference sequence). Losses at the gene ends were 4 bases for V and 2 bases for J; bases not matched to a gene: 3. This CDR3 comprises 14 residues. In nucleotides, the CDR3 is TGTGCCTGGACCCGGGACAGGGGGAACTATGGCTACACCTTC. Protein product: CAWTRDRGNYGYTF.

V gene TRBV6-5 combines with J gene TRBJ1-6, with D perhaps TRBD1 (6 bases). CDR1 and CDR2 (germline): MNHEY, SVGAGI. CDR3 length: 16 residues. Trimming pared 4 bases from V and 7 bases from J, leaving 17 bases between. The chain's CDR3 is CASSSPGAAGNSPLHF. As DNA, the CDR3 is TGTGCCAGCAGTTCCCCAGGGGCGGCAGGAAATTCACCCCTCCACTTT.

The V gene is TRBV11-1, the J gene TRBJ2-7, with D possibly TRBD1 on 6 matching bases. V was cut by 1 base and J by 3 bases, with 13 bases left in between. The germline CDR1 and CDR2 sequences are SGHAT and FQDESV (reference sequence). CDR3 size: 15 residues. CDR3 nucleotides: TGTGCCAGCAGCTTAGTCTTCGGACAGTTCTACGAGCAGTACTTC. Translating gives CASSLVFGQFYEQYF.